The clone carrying this TCR beta chain was seen many times. The antigen remains undetermined. These data come from a study of T cells in Graves' hyperthyroidism and ophthalmopathy. Study-level results: The model's output predicted ophthalmopathy at a median of 6.5 months prior to onset. Blood also showed most of the thyroid clonotypes that were expanded above 0.001.

Using RNA transcripts as the source, TCR beta CDR3 regions were amplified. A first-round RT-PCR of the TCR CDR3 used the HTBI primer set. Each CDR3 protein gets one entry after TCRdb re-called the multiplex PCR reads with MiXCR. The repertoire holds over 700,000 distinct CDR3 sequences, with 38% as singletons. For Graves' hyperthyroidism to be stable, ophthalmopathy could not progress within 18 months. Those with hyperthyroidism were 18 to 65 years old, newly diagnosed, and ill for under 2 months. This TCR came from a man aged 18 to 35 with Graves' hyperthyroidism. The sequenced material came from blood.

CDR3 amino acids: CASSSGQGEQYF. CDR3 nucleotide sequence: TGTGCCAGCAGCTCCGGACAGGGCGAGCAGTACTTC. V gene TRBV7-6 combines with J gene TRBJ2-7; 8 nucleotides agree with TRBD1. Germline V lookup: CDR1 SGHVS, CDR2 FNYEAQ. The CDR3 extends over 12 amino acids. The trim removed 4 bases at V and 6 bases at J, leaving 2 bases unmatched.